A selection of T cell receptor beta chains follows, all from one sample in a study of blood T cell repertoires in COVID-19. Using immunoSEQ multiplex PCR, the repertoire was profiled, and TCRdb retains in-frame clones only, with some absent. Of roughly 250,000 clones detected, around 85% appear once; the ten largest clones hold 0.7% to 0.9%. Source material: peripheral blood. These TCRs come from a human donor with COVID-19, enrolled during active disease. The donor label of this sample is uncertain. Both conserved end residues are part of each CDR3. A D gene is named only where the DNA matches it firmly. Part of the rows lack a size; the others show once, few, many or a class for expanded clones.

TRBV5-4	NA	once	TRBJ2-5	CASSSSGTKETQYF	TGTGCCAGCAGCTCCTCGGGGACAAAAGAGACCCAGTACTTC
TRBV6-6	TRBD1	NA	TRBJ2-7	CASRYHRDRGYEQYF	TGTGCCAGCAGATATCACCGGGACAGGGGTTACGAGCAGTACTTC
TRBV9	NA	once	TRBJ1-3	CASSARGTDSGNTIYF	TGTGCCAGCAGCGCCCGGGGGACCGACTCTGGAAACACCATATATTTT
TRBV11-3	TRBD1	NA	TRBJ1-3	CASSFRFRGQLGGNTIYF	TGTGCCAGCAGCTTTAGATTCAGGGGACAGCTCGGGGGAAACACCATATATTTT
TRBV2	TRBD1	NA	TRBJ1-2	CASSSGTGDVYGYTF	TGTGCCAGCAGTTCCGGGACAGGCGATGTCTATGGCTACACCTTC
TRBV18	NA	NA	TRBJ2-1	CASSPRDTVPNEQFF	TGTGCCAGCTCACCAAGGGACACCGTTCCCAATGAGCAGTTCTTC
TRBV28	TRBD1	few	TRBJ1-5	CASKGQGGNQPQHF	TGTGCCAGCAAAGGACAGGGCGGCAATCAGCCCCAGCATTTT
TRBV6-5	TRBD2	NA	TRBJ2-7	CASSSGTTLSYEQYF	TGTGCCAGCAGTTCCGGGACTACCCTATCCTACGAGCAGTACTTC
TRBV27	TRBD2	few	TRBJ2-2	CASSSHSLAGGTGELFF	TGTGCCAGCAGTTCTCACTCACTAGCGGGAGGAACCGGGGAGCTGTTTTTT
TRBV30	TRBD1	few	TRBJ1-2	CAQGANYGYTF	TGTGCCCAGGGGGCTAACTATGGCTACACCTTC
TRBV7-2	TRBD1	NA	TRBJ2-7	CASSRQGGTSYEQYF	TGTGCCAGCAGTCGACAGGGCGGTACGTCCTACGAGCAGTACTTC
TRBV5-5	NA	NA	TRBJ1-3	CASRQTGSGNTIYF	TGTGCCAGCAGGCAGACAGGCTCTGGAAACACCATATATTTT
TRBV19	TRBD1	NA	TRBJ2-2	CASRWGQGVTGELFF	TGTGCCAGTAGATGGGGACAGGGGGTCACCGGGGAGCTGTTTTTT
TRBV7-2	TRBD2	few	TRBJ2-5	CASSLEGSGLSGREETQYF	TGTGCCAGCAGCTTAGAAGGGTCGGGCCTGAGCGGGAGGGAAGAGACCCAGTACTTC
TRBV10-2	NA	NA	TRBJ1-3	CASSDLRSLSGNTIYF	TGCGCCAGCAGTGATTTGAGGAGCCTCTCTGGAAACACCATATATTTT
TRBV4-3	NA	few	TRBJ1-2	CASSDEGGNYGYTF	TGCGCCAGCAGCGACGAGGGGGGGAACTATGGCTACACCTTC
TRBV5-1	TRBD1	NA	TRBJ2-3	CASSLVGTGGSDTQYF	TGCGCCAGCAGCTTAGTAGGGACAGGGGGATCGGATACGCAGTATTTT
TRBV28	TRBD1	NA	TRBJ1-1	CATTGQGGTEAFF	TGTGCCACTACGGGACAGGGTGGCACTGAAGCTTTCTTT
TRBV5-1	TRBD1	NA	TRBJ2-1	CASSPSGGTGTHNEQFF	TGCGCCAGCAGCCCCTCCGGGGGGACAGGGACCCACAATGAGCAGTTCTTC
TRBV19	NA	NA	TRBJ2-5	CASSIDWQAQETQYF	TGTGCCAGTAGTATAGATTGGCAGGCCCAAGAGACCCAGTACTTC
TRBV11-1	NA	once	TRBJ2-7	CASSLARQPYYEQYF	TGTGCCAGCAGCTTAGCGCGTCAACCATACTACGAGCAGTACTTC
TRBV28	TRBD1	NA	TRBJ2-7	CASSPPTGVAYEQYF	TGTGCCAGCAGTCCCCCCACAGGGGTGGCCTACGAGCAGTACTTC
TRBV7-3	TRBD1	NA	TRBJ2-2	CASSADRVGGELFF	TGTGCCAGCAGCGCCGACAGGGTGGGCGGGGAGCTGTTTTTT
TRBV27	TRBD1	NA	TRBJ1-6	CASAKDRGNSPLHF	TGTGCCAGCGCTAAGGACAGGGGAAATTCACCCCTCCACTTT
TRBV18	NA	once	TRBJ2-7	CASNQGNRDEQYF	TGTGCCAGCAATCAGGGGAATCGGGACGAGCAGTACTTC
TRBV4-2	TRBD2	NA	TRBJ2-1	CASSHLLAVSRNEQFF	TGTGCCAGCAGCCACCTCCTAGCGGTCTCAAGGAATGAGCAGTTCTTC
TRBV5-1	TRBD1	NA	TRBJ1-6	CASSLDRAGNNSPLHF	TGCGCCAGCAGCCTTGACAGGGCAGGGAATAATTCACCCCTCCACTTT
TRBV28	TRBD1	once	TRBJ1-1	CASSFRDREDTEAFF	TGTGCCAGCAGTTTTAGGGACAGGGAAGACACTGAAGCTTTCTTT
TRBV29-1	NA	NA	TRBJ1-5	CSVPDSDSNQPQHF	TGCAGCGTTCCCGACAGCGATAGCAATCAGCCCCAGCATTTT
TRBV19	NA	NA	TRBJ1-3	CASSPTATSGNTIYF	TGTGCCAGTAGTCCGACAGCGACCTCTGGAAACACCATATATTTT
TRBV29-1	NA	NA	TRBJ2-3	CSVTDSGDGTDTQYF	TGCAGCGTGACCGACAGTGGGGATGGCACAGATACGCAGTATTTT
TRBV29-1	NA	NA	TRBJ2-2	CSVEDGGKNVAGELFF	TGCAGCGTTGAAGATGGCGGCAAAAACGTCGCCGGGGAGCTGTTTTTT
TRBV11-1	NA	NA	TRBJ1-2	CASSLASPAGSIYGYTF	TGTGCCAGCAGCTTAGCGTCTCCGGCAGGGTCAATCTATGGCTACACCTTC
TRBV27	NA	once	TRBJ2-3	CASSLTPLTGSSTDTQYF	TGTGCCAGCAGTTTAACCCCTTTGACAGGTTCTAGCACAGATACGCAGTATTTT
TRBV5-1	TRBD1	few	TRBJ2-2	CASSLRGPDGELFF	TGCGCCAGCAGCTTAAGGGGGCCGGACGGGGAGCTGTTTTTT
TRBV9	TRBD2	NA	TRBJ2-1	CASSVTAGSYNEQFF	TGTGCCAGCAGCGTAACAGCGGGGTCCTACAATGAGCAGTTCTTC
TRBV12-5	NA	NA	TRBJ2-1	CASGLAPSYNEQFF	TGTGCTAGTGGCCTGGCCCCCTCCTACAATGAGCAGTTCTTC
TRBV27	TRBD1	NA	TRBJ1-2	CASSPDRAGAYGYTF	TGTGCCAGCAGTCCCGACAGGGCGGGCGCCTATGGCTACACCTTC
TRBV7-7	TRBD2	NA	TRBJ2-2	CASSIGTSVNTGELFF	TGTGCTAGCAGCATTGGGACTAGCGTGAACACCGGGGAGCTGTTTTTT
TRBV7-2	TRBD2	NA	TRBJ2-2	CASSLARGVTGELFF	TGTGCCAGCAGCTTAGCGCGGGGGGTGACCGGGGAGCTGTTTTTT
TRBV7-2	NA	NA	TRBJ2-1	CASSLLRSSYNEQFF	TGTGCCAGCAGCTTACTTAGAAGCTCCTACAATGAGCAGTTCTTC
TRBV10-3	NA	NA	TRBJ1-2	CAISESRAQGTSDGYTF	TGTGCCATCAGTGAGTCGAGAGCCCAGGGAACGTCTGATGGCTACACCTTC
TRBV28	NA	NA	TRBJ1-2	CASSLGRQSYGYTF	TGTGCCAGCAGTTTAGGGCGTCAGAGCTATGGCTACACCTTC
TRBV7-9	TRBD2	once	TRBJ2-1	CASLHRMAGGYGEQFF	TGTGCCAGCTTACACCGAATGGCGGGAGGTTATGGTGAGCAGTTCTTC
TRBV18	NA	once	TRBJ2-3	CASSPSTDTQYF	TGTGCCAGCTCACCCTCCACAGATACGCAGTATTTT
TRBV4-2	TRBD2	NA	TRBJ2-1	CASSQDGMPSGSSYNEQFF	TGTGCCAGCAGCCAAGATGGGATGCCTAGCGGGAGCTCCTACAATGAGCAGTTCTTC
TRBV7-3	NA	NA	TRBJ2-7	CASSPTPADRLAYEQYF	TGTGCCAGCAGCCCTACCCCCGCGGACCGACTAGCCTACGAGCAGTACTTC
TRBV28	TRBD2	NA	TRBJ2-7	CASSPTSGRALVPYEQYF	TGTGCCAGCAGTCCCACTAGCGGGAGGGCCTTAGTTCCGTACGAGCAGTACTTC
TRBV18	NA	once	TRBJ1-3	CASSPRTESGNTIYF	TGTGCCAGCTCACCACGGACAGAGTCTGGAAACACCATATATTTT
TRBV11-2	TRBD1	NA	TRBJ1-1	CASSLDRVGTEAFF	TGTGCCAGCAGCTTGGACAGGGTTGGAACTGAAGCTTTCTTT
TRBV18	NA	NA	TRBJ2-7	CASSPRSVSPYEQYF	TGTGCCAGCTCACCTAGGAGCGTTTCACCCTACGAGCAGTACTTC
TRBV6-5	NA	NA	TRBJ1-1	CASSYSGGLDTEAFF	TGTGCCAGCAGTTACTCGGGGGGGTTGGACACTGAAGCTTTCTTT